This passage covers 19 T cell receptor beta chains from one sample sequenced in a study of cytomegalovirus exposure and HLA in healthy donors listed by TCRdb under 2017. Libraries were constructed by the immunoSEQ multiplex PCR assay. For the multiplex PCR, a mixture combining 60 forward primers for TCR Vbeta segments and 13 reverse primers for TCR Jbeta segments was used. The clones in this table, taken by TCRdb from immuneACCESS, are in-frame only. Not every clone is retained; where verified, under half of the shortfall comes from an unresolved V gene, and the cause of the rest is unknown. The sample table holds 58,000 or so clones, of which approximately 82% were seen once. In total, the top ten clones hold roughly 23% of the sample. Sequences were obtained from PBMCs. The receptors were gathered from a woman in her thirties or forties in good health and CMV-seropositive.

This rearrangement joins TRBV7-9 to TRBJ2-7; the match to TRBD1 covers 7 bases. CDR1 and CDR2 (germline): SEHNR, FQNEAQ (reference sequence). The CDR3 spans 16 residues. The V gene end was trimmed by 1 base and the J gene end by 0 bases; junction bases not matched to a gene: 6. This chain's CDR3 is CASSLVTGTVSYEQYF. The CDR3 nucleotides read TGTGCCAGCAGCTTAGTGACCGGGACAGTCTCCTACGAGCAGTACTTC.

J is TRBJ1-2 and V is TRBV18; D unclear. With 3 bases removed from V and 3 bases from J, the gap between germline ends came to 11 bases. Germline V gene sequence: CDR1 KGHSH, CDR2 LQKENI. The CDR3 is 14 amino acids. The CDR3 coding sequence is TGTGCCAGCTCACCTCTTCAGCGCCACTATGGCTACACCTTC. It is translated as CASSPLQRHYGYTF. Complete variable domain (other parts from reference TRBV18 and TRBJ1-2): NAGVMQNPRHLVRRRGQEARLRCSPMKGHSHVYWYRQLPEEGLKFMVYLQKENIIDESGMPKERFSAEFPKEGPSILRIQQVVRGDSAAYFCASSPLQRHYGYTFGSGTRLTVV.

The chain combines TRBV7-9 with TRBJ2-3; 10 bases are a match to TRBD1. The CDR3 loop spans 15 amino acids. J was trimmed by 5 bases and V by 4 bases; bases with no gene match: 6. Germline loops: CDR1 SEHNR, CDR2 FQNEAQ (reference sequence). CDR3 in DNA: TGTGCCAGCAGCTGGGGACAGGGGAGGGGAGATACGCAGTATTTT. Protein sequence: CASSWGQGRGDTQYF.

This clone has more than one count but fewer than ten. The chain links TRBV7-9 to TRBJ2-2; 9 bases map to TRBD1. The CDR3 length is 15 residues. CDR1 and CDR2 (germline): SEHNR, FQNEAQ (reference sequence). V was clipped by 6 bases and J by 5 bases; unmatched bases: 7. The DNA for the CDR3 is TGTGCCAGCAGGATACAGGGGGCGCCTACCGGGGAGCTGTTTTTT. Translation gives CASRIQGAPTGELFF.

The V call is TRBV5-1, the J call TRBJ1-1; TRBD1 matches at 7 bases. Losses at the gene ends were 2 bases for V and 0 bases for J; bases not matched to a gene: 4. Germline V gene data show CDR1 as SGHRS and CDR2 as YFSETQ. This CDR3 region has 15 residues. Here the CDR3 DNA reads TGCGCCAGCAGCTTAGGGGGCACGATGAACACTGAAGCTTTCTTT. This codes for CASSLGGTMNTEAFF. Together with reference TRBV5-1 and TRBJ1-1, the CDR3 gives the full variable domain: KAGVTQTPRYLIKTRGQQVTLSCSPISGHRSVSWYQQTPGQGLQFLFEYFSETQRNKGNFPGRFSGRQFSNSRSEMNVSTLELGDSALYLCASSLGGTMNTEAFFGQGTRLTVV.

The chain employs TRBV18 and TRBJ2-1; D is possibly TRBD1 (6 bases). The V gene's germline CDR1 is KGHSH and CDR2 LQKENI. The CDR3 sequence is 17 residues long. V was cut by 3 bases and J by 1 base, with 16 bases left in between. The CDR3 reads CASSPGTGTPSYNEQFF. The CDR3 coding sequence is TGTGCCAGCTCACCGGGGACCGGGACACCATCCTACAATGAGCAGTTCTTC.

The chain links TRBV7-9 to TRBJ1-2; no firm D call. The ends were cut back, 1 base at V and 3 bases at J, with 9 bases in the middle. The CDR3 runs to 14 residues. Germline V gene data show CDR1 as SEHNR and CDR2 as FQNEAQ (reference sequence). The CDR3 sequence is CASSLVAQDYGYTF. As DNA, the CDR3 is TGTGCCAGCAGCTTAGTCGCGCAGGACTATGGCTACACCTTC.

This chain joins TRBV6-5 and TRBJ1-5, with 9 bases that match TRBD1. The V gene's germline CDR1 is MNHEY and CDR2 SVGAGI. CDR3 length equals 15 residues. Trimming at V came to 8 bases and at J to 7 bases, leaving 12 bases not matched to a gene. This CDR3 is CASRGGSTGGQPQHF. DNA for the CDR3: TGTGCCAGCCGGGGGGGGAGCACAGGGGGCCAGCCCCAGCATTTT.

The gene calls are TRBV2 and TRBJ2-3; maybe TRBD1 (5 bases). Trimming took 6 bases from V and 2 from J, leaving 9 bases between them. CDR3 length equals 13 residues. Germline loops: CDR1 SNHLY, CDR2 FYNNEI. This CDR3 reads CASRSDNTDTQYF. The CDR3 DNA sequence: TGTGCCAGCAGGTCGGACAACACAGATACGCAGTATTTT.

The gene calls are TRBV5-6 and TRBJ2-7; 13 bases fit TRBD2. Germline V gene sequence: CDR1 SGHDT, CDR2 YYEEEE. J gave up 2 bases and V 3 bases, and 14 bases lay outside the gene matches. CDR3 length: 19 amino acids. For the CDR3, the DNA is TGTGCCAGCAGCTCGGGGAGCGCGGGACTAGCGGGGATCACCTACGAGCAGTACTTC. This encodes CASSSGSAGLAGITYEQYF.

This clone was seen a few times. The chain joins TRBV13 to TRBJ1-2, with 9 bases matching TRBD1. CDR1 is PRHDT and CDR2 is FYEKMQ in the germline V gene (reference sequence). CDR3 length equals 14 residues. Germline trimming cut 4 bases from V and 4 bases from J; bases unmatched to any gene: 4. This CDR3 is CASSSRDRAYGYTF. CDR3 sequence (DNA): TGTGCCAGCAGCTCTCGGGACAGGGCCTATGGCTACACCTTC.

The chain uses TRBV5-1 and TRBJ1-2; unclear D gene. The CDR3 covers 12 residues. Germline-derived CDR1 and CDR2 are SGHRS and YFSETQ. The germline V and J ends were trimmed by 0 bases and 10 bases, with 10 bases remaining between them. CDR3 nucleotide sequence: TGCGCCAGCAGCTTGGATGCGGCCTTCTACACCTTC. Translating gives CASSLDAAFYTF.

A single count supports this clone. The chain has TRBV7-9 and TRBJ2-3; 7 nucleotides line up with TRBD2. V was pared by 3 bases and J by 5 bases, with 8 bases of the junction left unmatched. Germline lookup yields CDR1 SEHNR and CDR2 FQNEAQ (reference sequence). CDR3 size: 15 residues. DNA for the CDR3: TGTGCCAGCAGCTTGGGGAGGGCCCTGGGAGATACGCAGTATTTT. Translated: CASSLGRALGDTQYF. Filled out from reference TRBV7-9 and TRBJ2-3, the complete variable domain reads DTGVSQNPRHKITKRGQNVTFRCDPISEHNRLYWYRQTLGQGPEFLTYFQNEAQLEKSRLLSDRFSAERPKGSFSTLEIQRTEQGDSAMYLCASSLGRALGDTQYFGPGTRLTVL.

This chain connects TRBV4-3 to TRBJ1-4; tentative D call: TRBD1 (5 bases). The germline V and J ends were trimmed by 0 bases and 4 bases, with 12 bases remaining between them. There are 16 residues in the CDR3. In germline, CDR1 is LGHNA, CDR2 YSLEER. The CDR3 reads CASSQEGGAFNEKLFF. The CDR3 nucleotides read TGCGCCAGCAGCCAAGAGGGAGGGGCCTTTAATGAAAAACTGTTTTTT.

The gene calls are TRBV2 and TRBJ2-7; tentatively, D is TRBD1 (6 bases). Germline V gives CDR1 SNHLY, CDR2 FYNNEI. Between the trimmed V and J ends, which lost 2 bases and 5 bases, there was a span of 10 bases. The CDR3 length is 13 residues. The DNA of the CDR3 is TGTGCCAGCAGTGAACAGGGGTGGAACGAGCAGTACTTC. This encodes CASSEQGWNEQYF.

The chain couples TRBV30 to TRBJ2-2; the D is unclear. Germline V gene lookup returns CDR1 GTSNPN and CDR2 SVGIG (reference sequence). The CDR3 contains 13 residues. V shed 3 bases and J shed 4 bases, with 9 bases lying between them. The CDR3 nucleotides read TGTGCCTGGAGCACGGAGAGCACCGGGGAGCTGTTTTTT. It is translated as CAWSTESTGELFF.

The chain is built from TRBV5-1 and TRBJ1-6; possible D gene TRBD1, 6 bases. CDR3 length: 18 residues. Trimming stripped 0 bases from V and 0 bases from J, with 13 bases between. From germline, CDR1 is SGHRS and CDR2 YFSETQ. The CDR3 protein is CASSLAGTSSSYNSPLHF. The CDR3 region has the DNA TGCGCCAGCAGCTTGGCCGGGACAAGTTCCTCCTATAATTCACCCCTCCACTTT.

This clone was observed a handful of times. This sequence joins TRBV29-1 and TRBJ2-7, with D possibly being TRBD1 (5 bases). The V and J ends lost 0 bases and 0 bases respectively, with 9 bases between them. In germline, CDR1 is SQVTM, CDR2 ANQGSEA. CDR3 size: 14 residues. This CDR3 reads CSVEDPGPSYEQYF. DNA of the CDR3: TGCAGCGTTGAAGACCCAGGGCCCTCCTACGAGCAGTACTTC.

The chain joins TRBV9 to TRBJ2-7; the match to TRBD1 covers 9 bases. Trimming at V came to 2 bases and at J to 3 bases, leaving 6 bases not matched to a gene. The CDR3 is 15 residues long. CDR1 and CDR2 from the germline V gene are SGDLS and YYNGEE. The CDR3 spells CASSVSGTGFYEQYF. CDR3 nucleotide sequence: TGTGCCAGCAGCGTGTCCGGGACAGGGTTCTACGAGCAGTACTTC.